What follows describes a single TCR beta chain. This record comes from a study of blood T cell repertoires in COVID-19. Turning to the study itself: Sample material is recorded as cDNA or gDNA derived from T cells, B-cell-depleted T cells, or PBMCs.

Using immunoSEQ multiplex PCR, the repertoire was profiled, and TCRdb retains in-frame clones only, with some absent. Of a few hundred thousand clones in the sample, approximately 84% were seen once. The germline V and J ends were trimmed by 4 bases and 5 bases, with 16 bases remaining between them. CDR3 length equals 15 residues. Per the germline V gene, CDR1 is KGHDR and CDR2 is SFDVKD. Sequencing was done on a sample of PBMCs or T cells enriched from blood (not recorded which). This chain joins TRBV24-1 and TRBJ1-1, with a tentative D call TRBD1 (5 bases). This receptor was obtained from a woman in her 30s who had recovered from COVID-19. Here the CDR3 reads CATSDTTSTGTEAFF. CDR3 in DNA: TGTGCCACCAGTGACACCACCAGTACAGGAACTGAAGCTTTCTTT.